The T cell receptor beta chain under discussion was sequenced for a study of blood T cells in healthy people across ages. This CDR3 is built from 13 residues. CDR1 LGHDT and CDR2 YNNKEL come from the germline V gene (reference sequence). Ranging in age from about 6 to 100, the donors were healthy Caucasian individuals from Russia. Whenever a sample was processed, at least 6.5 million PBMCs were isolated. The extraction recovered at least 5 micrograms of total RNA per sample. A second PCR, run for about 7 to 11 cycles, used a sample-barcoded 5' primer plus a J-beta primer mix. Every molecule of cDNA carried a tag from a template-switch adaptor with 12 random nucleotides. Via MiXCR, TCRdb re-called the 5' RACE reads, giving one row per CDR3 protein. The sample lists about 750,000 distinct CDR3 sequences, 40% to 65% occurring once.

The V and J genes are TRBV3-1 and TRBJ2-1; 8 bases are shared with TRBD2. The closer fit of TRBJ2-7 to the DNA end suggests the J call may be wrong. The sample consisted of blood. The TCR sequence derives from an older man in good health. The CDR3 DNA reads as TGTGCCAGCACACGGGGACTAGGCTACGAGCAGTACTTC. This gives the protein CASTRGLGYEQYF.